The present T cell receptor beta chain was sequenced within a study of graft-versus-host responses after intestinal transplantation (dated by TCRdb to 2020 to 2022). Regarding the research as a whole: The transplants that recipients got were multivisceral, liver-intestinal, or isolated intestinal. Donor T cell macrochimerism was defined as a peak of at least 4% donor T cells among recipient peripheral blood mononuclear cells. Every recipient was given anti-thymocyte globulin induction, followed by around three years of maintenance tacrolimus and steroids. Graft-versus-host and host-versus-graft alloreactive T cell clones were tracked in the graft, circulation and bone marrow after intestinal transplantation using bulk TCR-beta CDR3 sequencing. Of the 20 to 30 intestinal transplant recipients enrolled in the cohort, one of whom was a retransplant, a few patients without pretransplant specimens were excluded. To identify alloreactive clones, pre-transplant mixed lymphocyte reaction products were sequenced and then compared with unstimulated pre-transplant donor and recipient T cells. Rather than going through the commercial service, samples from a few later patients were sequenced in-house on an Illumina MiSeq and processed with MiXCR. Results the study describes overall, beyond this receptor: GvH clones were detected in recipient bone marrow, and some of these GvH clones were observed earlier in ileal mucosa or blood, consistent with an intestinal mucosal origin. Peak levels of circulating GvH clones were associated with declines in HvG clones early after transplant. The relatively low number and heterogeneity of intestinal transplant patients limited the conclusions. In patients with donor T cell macrochimerism, the allografts had high GvH to HvG T cell clonal ratios.

CDR1 and CDR2 are read off the germline V gene as SQVTM and ANQGSEA. Measured from the cysteine to the phenylalanine, the CDR3 is 21 residues long. Only CDR3 DNA is held: 63 bases, read in frame from base 1. Trimming removed 4 bases from V and 2 bases from J, leaving 35 bases between the germline ends. To note about this clone: This receptor's antigen is unknown. Base qualities were left out, and no much larger clone turns up one base away.

Read against the paper, the sample's time point label means: cells obtained before transplantation from donor or recipient. CD3+CD4+ and CD3+CD8+ populations were FACS-sorted from unstimulated pre-transplant donor and recipient cells taken from spleen or lymph nodes. To prepare the library, the immunoSEQ multiplex PCR assay was applied. In most patients, genomic DNA was isolated using the Qiagen DNeasy Blood and Tissue Kit and sent frozen to Adaptive Biotechnologies for TCR sequencing. Adaptive Biotechnologies carried out high-throughput TCR-beta CDR3 sequencing of genomic DNA for most patients. Processing in the source paper ran as follows. Adaptive's ImmunoSEQ software was the source of the TCR sequencing data for 15 to 20 patients, while three other patients were processed with MiXCR and VDJtools. To correct CD4 versus CD8 sorting errors, sequences present in both subsets at a frequency ratio below 5:1 were removed. CDR3 nucleotide sequences shared between donor and recipient were removed because their origin could not be assigned. To count as alloreactive, a clone needed at least 2-fold expansion over unstimulated cells and a minimum CFSE-low frequency of 0.002% (template counts) or 0.001% (read counts). Clones were considered mappable if detected in sequenced pre-transplant spleen, lymph node, or MLR CFSE-low populations of the donor or recipient. Cumulative frequency of alloreactive clones was calculated as a percentage of all sequences weighted by copy number. TCRdb provides this immuneACCESS table in a form limited to in-frame rearrangements. Some clones are lacking; in checked studies, under half of them reflect an unresolved V gene, and why the rest are absent is not known. The V and J calls and clone size come from that table; D and trimming were worked out from the DNA. Within this sample are tens of thousands of clones, with over 70% of them counted one time only. Nearly 0.4% of the sample is in the top ten clones.

The sequencing here drew on unstimulated CD4+ T cells sorted from spleen or lymph node cells, taken before transplant. The chain was built from TRBV29-1 and TRBJ1-2; the D segment could be TRBD1, given 6 matching bases. The sequence came from a human donor who was the organ donor for an intestinal transplant. The DNA sequence is given as TGCAGCGTTGGGGGCTCTCACGGGGGGCCCTATCGAGATATACCGAACTATGGCTACACCTTC. This sequence encodes CSVGGSHGGPYRDIPNYGYTF.